Below, one T cell receptor (beta chain) is given with its context. Using immunoSEQ multiplex PCR, the repertoire was profiled, and TCRdb retains in-frame clones only, with some absent. The sample records 150,000 to 200,000 clones, approximately 86% being singletons. The data are from a study of blood T cell repertoires in COVID-19. Germline lookup yields CDR1 LNHDA and CDR2 SQIVND (reference sequence). V shed 4 bases and J 6 bases; nucleotides not matched to a gene: 14. This CDR3 is 16 amino acids long. The sequencing input was peripheral blood. This chain joins TRBV19 and TRBJ1-2, with 7 nucleotides matching TRBD1. The clonotype originates from a woman aged 40 to 49 with COVID-19, enrolled during active disease. The CDR3 loop reads CASSKLTGTAADGYTF. DNA of the CDR3: TGTGCCAGTAGTAAGCTCACCGGGACAGCCGCGGATGGCTACACCTTC. The full variable domain, with the rest looked up from reference TRBV19 and TRBJ1-2, is DGGITQSPKYLFRKEGQNVTLSCEQNLNHDAMYWYRQDPGQGLRLIYYSQIVNDFQKGDIAEGYSVSREKKESFPLTVTSAQKNPTAFYLCASSKLTGTAADGYTFGSGTRLTVV.